This is a list of T cell receptor beta chains from one sample in a study of blood T cells in healthy people across ages. Using its own MiXCR run on the 5' RACE reads, TCRdb lists one record per CDR3 protein. The sample has about 1.7 million distinct CDR3 sequences; 28% are singletons. The sequenced material came from blood. These receptors all stem from a woman in her 30s in good health. Both conserved end residues are trimmed from each CDR3.

v_gene,CDR3aa
TRBV6-5,ASSSGRTETYNEQF
TRBV19,ASSIPGADQPQH
TRBV5-1,ASSPPRGQTKEKLF
TRBV20-1,SARSGTSGANNEQF
TRBV27,ASRDSGAGVEQY
TRBV4-2,ASSQSVSPAYEQY
TRBV3-1,ASSGRLKSGNEQF
TRBV6-6,ASSLQGTPGTQY
TRBV4-3,ASSQVRQGNSPLH
TRBV18,ASSPPGGRKETQY
TRBV4-1,ASSQGRGTYGYT
TRBV2,ASSEAPRAADTQY
TRBV20-1,SAYIPGTNTEAF
TRBV3-1,ASSAGGHVYEQY
TRBV5-1,ASSLLSSGGYSDTQY